These 23 T cell receptor beta chains came from one sample sequenced in a study of control samples from healthy donors and cancer patients (dated by TCRdb to 2019 to 2021). The method behind the library was the immunoSEQ multiplex PCR assay. The clones in this table, taken by TCRdb from immuneACCESS, are in-frame only. Not every clone is retained; where verified, under half of the shortfall comes from an unresolved V gene, and the cause of the rest is unknown. This sample has about 160,000 clones in its table, and 85% to 95% of those were observed once. Around 8% of the sample belongs to the ten largest clones. The material sequenced was blood. These receptors came from a woman between 40 and 50 years old in good health.

This chain joins TRBV20-1 and TRBJ2-7; 9 nucleotides agree with TRBD1. CDR1 is DFQATT and CDR2 is SNEGSKA in the germline V gene (reference sequence). The CDR3 extends over 11 amino acids. V shed 6 bases and J 6 bases; nucleotides not matched to a gene: 3. The CDR3 loop reads CSATTGGEQYF. CDR3 nucleotide sequence: TGCAGTGCCACGACAGGGGGCGAGCAGTACTTC.

This chain uses TRBV19 with TRBJ1-1, with D tentatively TRBD1 (5 bases). There are 16 residues in the CDR3. The V gene's germline CDR1 is LNHDA and CDR2 SQIVND (reference sequence). V was clipped by 3 bases and J by 4 bases, with 18 bases between them. The CDR3 loop is CASSMPGRGAGTEAFF. CDR3 DNA sequence: TGTGCCAGTAGTATGCCGGGTCGGGGCGCGGGCACTGAAGCTTTCTTT. Filled out from reference TRBV19 and TRBJ1-1, the complete variable domain reads DGGITQSPKYLFRKEGQNVTLSCEQNLNHDAMYWYRQDPGQGLRLIYYSQIVNDFQKGDIAEGYSVSREKKESFPLTVTSAQKNPTAFYLCASSMPGRGAGTEAFFGQGTRLTVV.

This chain connects TRBV19 to TRBJ2-1, with 7 bases aligning to TRBD1. This CDR3 is 15 amino acids long. Germline V CDR1 and CDR2: LNHDA, SQIVND (reference sequence). V dropped 2 bases and J dropped 3; count of bases not matched to a gene: 4. The CDR3 DNA reads as TGTGCCAGTAGTATAACAGGGGCCCTCTACAATGAGCAGTTCTTC. It translates to CASSITGALYNEQFF. Filled out from reference TRBV19 and TRBJ2-1, the complete variable domain reads DGGITQSPKYLFRKEGQNVTLSCEQNLNHDAMYWYRQDPGQGLRLIYYSQIVNDFQKGDIAEGYSVSREKKESFPLTVTSAQKNPTAFYLCASSITGALYNEQFFGPGTRLTVL.

This clone occurred once. This rearrangement joins TRBV3-1 (or the pseudogene TRBV3-2) to TRBJ2-2; TRBD1 matches 8 bases. Germline V gives CDR1 LGHDT, CDR2 YNNKEL (reference sequence). V dropped 4 bases and J dropped 4; count of bases not matched to a gene: 5. This CDR3 is built from 15 residues. Here the CDR3 DNA reads TGTGCCAGCAGCCGGGACAGGTCGGGCACCGGGGAGCTGTTTTTT. Amino acids: CASSRDRSGTGELFF.

The chain employs TRBV15 and TRBJ2-3, with D hard to call. The CDR3 extends over 13 amino acids. Germline values: CDR1 LNHNV, CDR2 YYDKDF (reference sequence). Trimming shortened V by 0 bases and J by 6 bases, and 7 bases separated the two germline ends. The CDR3 loop is CATSRDAIDTQYF. Here the CDR3 DNA reads TGTGCCACCAGCAGAGATGCAATTGATACGCAGTATTTT.

This clone was detected a few times. The V gene is TRBV6-5, the J gene TRBJ1-1; 8 bases match TRBD1. The CDR3 has 15 residues. Losses at the gene ends were 2 bases for V and 1 base for J; bases not matched to a gene: 3. Germline V gene lookup returns CDR1 MNHEY and CDR2 SVGAGI. The CDR3 loop is CASSYPGQENTEAFF. CDR3 coding DNA: TGTGCCAGCAGTTACCCGGGACAGGAGAACACTGAAGCTTTCTTT.

The chain combines TRBV4-2 with TRBJ1-1; tentative D call: TRBD1 (5 bases). This CDR3 comprises 17 residues. Germline assignment: CDR1 LGHNA and CDR2 YNFKEQ. V was shortened by 1 base and J by 0 bases, with 15 bases between the two germline ends. The CDR3 loop is CASSQAGLAGMNTEAFF. The CDR3 DNA reads TGTGCCAGCAGCCAAGCGGGGCTGGCGGGAATGAACACTGAAGCTTTCTTT.

This clone was counted a single time. The chain employs TRBV10-3 and TRBJ1-5; D gene unclear. Germline V gene data show CDR1 as ENHRY and CDR2 as SYGVKD. The CDR3 is 16 amino acids. The V end was cut by 0 bases, the J end by 0 bases, with 9 bases between. CDR3 residues: CAISESAGDSNQPQHF. The CDR3 nucleotides read TGTGCCATCAGTGAGTCGGCGGGAGATAGCAATCAGCCCCAGCATTTT.

V and J are TRBV11-3 and TRBJ2-2; D remains unclear. Germline V gene lookup returns CDR1 SGHNT and CDR2 YENEEA. The CDR3 consists of 13 residues. V was shortened by 5 bases and J by 4 bases, with 8 bases between the two germline ends. CDR3 nucleotide sequence: TGTGCCAGCAGCACCCTCCGCACCGGGGAGCTGTTTTTT. Amino acids: CASSTLRTGELFF.

J is TRBJ1-5 and V is TRBV7-2, with D perhaps TRBD1 (5 bases). V gave up 5 bases and J gave up 4 bases, with 12 bases separating them. This CDR3 is built from 14 residues. Germline assignment: CDR1 SGHTA and CDR2 FQGNSA. CDR3 protein: CASSPMGGNQPQHF. In nucleotides, the CDR3 is TGTGCCAGCAGCCCGATGGGGGGTAATCAGCCCCAGCATTTT.

A single count supports this clone. The chain employs TRBV6-5 and TRBJ1-4, with D unclear. The germline V gene encodes CDR1 MNHEY and CDR2 SVGAGI. CDR3 length: 13 amino acids. Trimming took off 5 bases at V and 7 bases at J, with 11 bases between the two ends. For the CDR3, the DNA is TGTGCCAGCAGTCTTCAAAGAGGTGAAAAACTGTTTTTT. Translated: CASSLQRGEKLFF.

For this clone: Other DNA sequences of this sample code for an identical CDR3. This chain joins TRBV2 and TRBJ1-1; D call uncertain. V lost 0 bases, J lost 1 base, and 6 bases lay in between. There are 14 residues in the CDR3. CDR1 is SNHLY and CDR2 is FYNNEI in the germline V gene. The CDR3 DNA follows: TGTGCCAGCAGTGAAGCGCGTGGGAACACTGAAGCTTTCTTT. Amino acid sequence: CASSEARGNTEAFF.

V and J are TRBV19 and TRBJ2-3; D is ambiguous. The germline V and J ends were trimmed by 10 bases and 0 bases, with 11 bases remaining between them. Germline V gene data show CDR1 as LNHDA and CDR2 as SQIVND (reference sequence). This CDR3 has 13 residues. In DNA form, the CDR3 reads TGTGCCACGGAAACCCCGAGCACAGATACGCAGTATTTT. The encoded protein is CATETPSTDTQYF. Together with reference TRBV19 and TRBJ2-3, the CDR3 gives the full variable domain: DGGITQSPKYLFRKEGQNVTLSCEQNLNHDAMYWYRQDPGQGLRLIYYSQIVNDFQKGDIAEGYSVSREKKESFPLTVTSAQKNPTAFYLCATETPSTDTQYFGPGTRLTVL.

The chain recombines TRBV10-3 with TRBJ2-3; weak D call: TRBD2 (6 bases). Germline CDR1 is ENHRY and CDR2 is SYGVKD. The CDR3 is 15 amino acids. V dropped 0 bases and J dropped 7 bases, with 14 bases sitting between them. CDR3 DNA: TGTGCCATCAGTGAGTCGGGAGGCCTCACCTATACGCAGTATTTT. Translating gives CAISESGGLTYTQYF.

With respect to this clone: Additional DNA sequences in this sample encode the identical CDR3. This chain joins TRBV5-1 and TRBJ1-1; the D is unclear. This CDR3 contains 13 residues. The germline gives CDR1 SGHRS, CDR2 YFSETQ. V was trimmed by 4 bases and J by 3 bases, leaving 10 bases between them. The CDR3 here is CASSPVGDTEAFF. The CDR3 region has the DNA TGCGCCAGCAGCCCGGTCGGGGACACTGAAGCTTTCTTT.

The chain recombines TRBV24-1 with TRBJ1-2, with D uncertain. V lost 5 bases to trimming and J lost 7 bases, with 13 bases between them. CDR1 is KGHDR and CDR2 is SFDVKD in the germline V gene. The CDR3 spans 13 residues. For the CDR3, the DNA is TGTGCCACCAGTGCTGCGGGCGGAGCTGGCTACACCTTC. Its protein product is CATSAAGGAGYTF.

The V gene is TRBV18, the J gene TRBJ1-6, with D possibly matching TRBD1 (5 bases). The germline V gene has CDR1 KGHSH and CDR2 LQKENI. The length of the CDR3 is 15 residues. Trimming cost V 3 bases and J 10 bases, with 16 bases left between them. CDR3 sequence reads: CASSPVGVVGSPLHF. The CDR3 DNA reads TGTGCCAGCTCACCGGTGGGGGTTGTGGGGTCACCCCTCCACTTT.

For the CDR3, the DNA is TGTGCCAGCAGTTCCGTGCCCACTGAAGCTTTCTTT. It is translated as CASSSVPTEAFF. The gene calls are TRBV6-2 or TRBV6-3 and TRBJ1-1, with D uncertain. V lost 4 bases and J 4 bases, leaving 7 bases between the germline ends. CDR3 length: 12 residues. Germline-derived CDR1 and CDR2 are MNHEY and SVGEGT.

The V and J genes are TRBV5-8 and TRBJ2-1; TRBD2 aligns across 14 bases. V dropped 6 bases and J dropped 8; count of bases not matched to a gene: 13. The germline CDR1 and CDR2 sequences are SGHTS and YDEGEE. The CDR3 loop spans 17 amino acids. DNA for the CDR3: TGTGCCAGCACTCTGACTAGCGGGAGGGTATATGGGGATGAGCAGTTCTTC. This sequence encodes CASTLTSGRVYGDEQFF.

The chain combines TRBV5-1 with TRBJ2-5; possibly TRBD1 for D (6 bases). The CDR3 spans 15 residues. The V and J ends lost 1 base and 1 base respectively, with 11 bases between them. CDR1 SGHRS and CDR2 YFSETQ come from the germline V gene. The CDR3 protein is CASSLLTGTQETQYF. CDR3 bases: TGCGCCAGCAGCTTGCTAACAGGGACCCAAGAGACCCAGTACTTC.

This clone has a single count. The V and J genes are TRBV23-1 and TRBJ2-4; D is perhaps TRBD1 or TRBD2 (5 bases each). TRBV23-1 qualifies as an ORF whose function is uncertain. This CDR3 is built from 14 residues. With 4 bases removed from V and 2 bases from J, the gap between germline ends came to 9 bases. The CDR3 DNA sequence: TGCGCCAGCAGTCCCCGGGGCTCCAAAAACATTCAGTACTTC. It encodes CASSPRGSKNIQYF.

The CDR3 region has the DNA TGCGCCAGCAGCTTGGACTGGAACACCGGGGAGCTGTTTTTT. This sequence encodes CASSLDWNTGELFF. The V gene is TRBV5-1, the J gene TRBJ2-2; D uncertain. The CDR3 is made up of 14 amino acids. Between the trimmed V and J ends, which lost 0 bases and 1 base, there was a span of 4 bases. CDR1 is SGHRS, CDR2 YFSETQ, per germline.

The chain links TRBV5-1 to TRBJ1-6; 7 bases align to TRBD1. Germline loops: CDR1 SGHRS, CDR2 YFSETQ. There are 16 residues in the CDR3. V trimming: 2 bases; J trimming: 5 bases; junction bases outside the gene matches: 7. CDR3 in amino acids: CASSFFQGGNNSPLHF. The DNA for the CDR3 is TGCGCCAGCAGCTTTTTCCAGGGGGGAAATAATTCACCCCTCCACTTT.